This T cell receptor (beta chain) was retrieved from a study of spatial heterogeneity in lung cancer. There are many counts of this clonotype. One entry per CDR3 protein, called by TCRdb with MiXCR from the 5' RACE reads. This sample has 55,000 to 70,000 distinct CDR3 sequences, with 6.3% found just once. The V segment lost 7 bases and the J segment 7 bases; nucleotides outside the gene matches: 7. Germline V CDR1 and CDR2: SGHRS, YFSETQ. This CDR3 contains 14 residues. The time point: sample taken at primary tumor resection. The sample was PBMCs, taken at surgery. V and J are TRBV5-1 and TRBJ2-1; TRBD1 aligns across 11 bases. The receptor was derived from a female donor with early-stage non-small cell lung cancer. The CDR3: CASWTGGAPNEQFF. CDR3 DNA: TGCGCCAGCTGGACAGGGGGCGCGCCGAATGAGCAGTTCTTC.